This T cell receptor beta chain comes out of a study of T cell changes during pregnancy in multiple sclerosis. The protocol was immunoSEQ multiplex PCR, while the TCRdb copy is restricted to in-frame clones and leaves out a portion. The sample includes about 67,000 clones, more than 85% seen only once; the top ten take 1.5% to 2%. This CDR3 contains 15 residues. The V gene end was trimmed by 0 bases and the J gene end by 3 bases; junction bases not matched to a gene: 2. The germline CDR1 and CDR2 sequences are SGHRS and YFSETQ. The sequencing here drew on peripheral blood, taken in the first trimester of pregnancy. This sequence was found in a female donor in good health, enrolled as a control in a pregnancy study. The chain carries TRBV5-1 and TRBJ1-3, with TRBD1 matching 8 bases. CDR3 sequence: CASSLAGGGGNTIYF. CDR3 nucleotide sequence: TGCGCCAGCAGCTTGGCAGGGGGCGGTGGAAACACCATATATTTT.